These 27 T cell receptor beta chains originate from one sample sequenced in a study of blood T cell repertoires in COVID-19 (dated by TCRdb to between 2020 and 2021). Library prep was done by the immunoSEQ multiplex PCR assay. Here the immuneACCESS table is served through TCRdb, limited to in-frame sequences with V and J called. Missing clones are a known gap in these copies; in checked studies unresolved V genes cover under half, and the rest lacks a known reason. The sample profile shows about 300,000 clones; approximately 84% of them were found once. Clones ranked in the top ten supply approximately 4.1% of the sample. Sequencing was carried out using PBMCs or T cells enriched from blood (not recorded which). These receptors all come from a young man who had recovered from COVID-19.

Here the CDR3 reads CASSLQTGAGGYTF. The CDR3 nucleotides are TGTGCCAGCTCACTCCAGACAGGCGCAGGTGGCTACACCTTC. The chain is built from TRBV18 and TRBJ1-2; D possibly corresponds to TRBD1 (6 bases). Germline-derived CDR1 and CDR2 are KGHSH and LQKENI. Between the trimmed V and J ends, which lost 4 bases and 7 bases, there was a span of 16 bases. The CDR3 loop spans 14 amino acids.

The rearrangement joins TRBV28 to TRBJ2-7; 7 positions agree with TRBD1. From germline, CDR1 is MDHEN and CDR2 SYDVKM. The V gene end was trimmed by 6 bases and the J gene end by 3 bases; junction bases not matched to a gene: 8. CDR3 size: 14 residues. CDR3 sequence: CASRSGTALYEQYF. For the CDR3, the DNA is TGTGCCAGCAGATCCGGGACAGCCCTCTACGAGCAGTACTTC. The whole variable domain, remainder taken from reference TRBV28 and TRBJ2-7, is DVKVTQSSRYLVKRTGEKVFLECVQDMDHENMFWYRQDPGLGLRLIYFSYDVKMKEKGDIPEGYSVSREKKERFSLILESASTNQTSMYLCASRSGTALYEQYFGPGTRLTVT.

The chain uses TRBV30 and TRBJ1-6, with D tentatively TRBD1 (6 bases). V gave up 8 bases and J gave up 4 bases, with 15 bases separating them. Germline V gene sequence: CDR1 GTSNPN, CDR2 SVGIG (reference sequence). The length of the CDR3 is 14 residues. CDR3 in DNA: TGTGCCGGACAGACAACAGGATATAATTCACCCCTCCACTTT. Translation gives CAGQTTGYNSPLHF.

At least ten counts were recorded for this clone. The chain uses TRBV14 and TRBJ1-2; 8 nucleotides agree with TRBD1. After removal of 6 bases from V and 3 bases from J, the junction contained 3 bases not matched to a gene. Germline V lookup: CDR1 SGHDN, CDR2 FVKESK. The CDR3 sequence is 13 residues long. The CDR3 spells CASRNRGDYGYTF. In nucleotides, the CDR3 is TGTGCCAGCAGAAACAGGGGGGACTATGGCTACACCTTC.

This clone was picked up one time. The CDR3 bases are TGTGCCAGCAGTCACCTAGCGGGGGGGCCCTCCGAGCAGTACTTC. Its protein product is CASSHLAGGPSEQYF. The chain couples TRBV5-5 to TRBJ2-7; 12 nucleotides agree with TRBD2. CDR3 length equals 15 residues. The germline V gene has CDR1 SGHKS and CDR2 YYEKEE (reference sequence). With V trimmed by 5 bases and J by 6 bases, 9 bases remained unmatched. The full variable domain, completed using reference TRBV5-5 and TRBJ2-7, is DAGVTQSPTHLIKTRGQQVTLRCSPISGHKSVSWYQQVLGQGPQFIFQYYEKEERGRGNFPDRFSARQFPNYSSELNVNALLLGDSALYLCASSHLAGGPSEQYFGPGTRLTVT.

The genes are TRBV10-2 and TRBJ1-2; possible D gene TRBD1, 6 bases. Germline values: CDR1 WSHSY, CDR2 SAAADI. The V gene lost 3 bases and the J gene lost 4 bases, with 33 bases spanning the gap. This CDR3 is built from 21 residues. CDR3 region: CASSDPHTTGPVGIDSYGYTF. The CDR3 DNA sequence: TGCGCCAGCAGTGACCCCCATACGACAGGTCCTGTTGGAATCGACAGCTATGGCTACACCTTC.

This rearrangement joins TRBV2 to TRBJ1-5; TRBD1 is a possible D gene (5 bases). V was trimmed by 5 bases and J by 0 bases, leaving 8 bases between them. The CDR3 contains 14 residues. Germline assignment: CDR1 SNHLY and CDR2 FYNNEI. The CDR3 DNA reads as TGTGCCAGCAGTAGGCAGGGTAGCAATCAGCCCCAGCATTTT. It encodes CASSRQGSNQPQHF.

Only a few counts were recorded for this clone. V usage is TRBV4-2 and J usage is TRBJ1-2; perhaps TRBD1 as D (5 bases). V was shortened by 3 bases and J by 1 base, with 24 bases between the two germline ends. This CDR3 is built from 19 residues. The germline V gene has CDR1 LGHNA and CDR2 YNFKEQ. The CDR3 nucleotides read TGTGCCAGCAGCCACCCCAAGACAGCTCTAAAATTGATTAACTATGGCTACACCTTC. The encoded protein is CASSHPKTALKLINYGYTF.

The chain combines TRBV15 with TRBJ2-1, with TRBD1 matching over 11 bases. The V and J ends lost 0 bases and 8 bases, in that order; junction bases with no gene match: 3. Germline loops: CDR1 LNHNV, CDR2 YYDKDF (reference sequence). The CDR3 consists of 15 residues. The CDR3 nucleotides are TGTGCCACCAGCAGAGATCAGGACAGGGGGCATGAGCAGTTCTTC. It encodes CATSRDQDRGHEQFF.

The V and J genes are TRBV5-6 and TRBJ2-3; perhaps TRBD1 as D (6 bases). V was cut by 3 bases and J by 0 bases, with 14 bases left in between. CDR1 is SGHDT and CDR2 is YYEEEE in the germline V gene. The length of the CDR3 is 16 residues. CDR3 DNA sequence: TGTGCCAGCAGCTGGAGGACAGCGTCTAGCACAGATACGCAGTATTTT. Translation: CASSWRTASSTDTQYF.

This clone was seen a few times. The rearrangement joins TRBV19 to TRBJ2-7; 10 bases match TRBD1. CDR1 is LNHDA and CDR2 is SQIVND in the germline V gene (reference sequence). The CDR3 consists of 14 residues. V gave up 7 bases and J gave up 3 bases; unmatched junction bases: 6. CDR3 sequence reads: CASTSGTGVYEQYF. For the CDR3, the DNA is TGTGCCAGTACCTCCGGGACAGGGGTCTACGAGCAGTACTTC.

Details on this clone: The identical CDR3 is also encoded by other nucleotide sequences in the sample. V usage is TRBV5-1 and J usage is TRBJ2-5, with D maybe TRBD2 (6 bases). CDR1 is SGHRS, CDR2 YFSETQ, per germline. Trimming removed 0 bases at V and 2 bases at J, with 8 bases between. This CDR3 has 14 residues. CDR3 amino acids: CASSLAGTQETQYF. CDR3 nucleotides: TGCGCCAGCAGCTTGGCCGGGACTCAAGAGACCCAGTACTTC. Filled out from reference TRBV5-1 and TRBJ2-5, the complete variable domain reads KAGVTQTPRYLIKTRGQQVTLSCSPISGHRSVSWYQQTPGQGLQFLFEYFSETQRNKGNFPGRFSGRQFSNSRSEMNVSTLELGDSALYLCASSLAGTQETQYFGPGTRLLVL.

The chain couples TRBV7-9 to TRBJ2-7, with D possibly being TRBD2 (5 bases). The V end lost 5 bases, the J end lost 3 bases, and 20 bases lay between the germline ends. The CDR3 contains 16 residues. Germline assignment: CDR1 SEHNR and CDR2 FQNEAQ (reference sequence). The CDR3 DNA reads TGTGCCAGCAGCCCACTTTATGGAGGACTCTACTACGAGCAGTACTTC. Translating gives CASSPLYGGLYYEQYF.

The chain employs TRBV7-9 and TRBJ2-7; possible D gene TRBD1, 5 bases. This CDR3 has 14 residues. In germline, CDR1 is SEHNR, CDR2 FQNEAQ (reference sequence). V dropped 6 bases and J dropped 6 bases, with 18 bases sitting between them. The CDR3 protein is CASSDIRQGLEQYF. The CDR3 nucleotides read TGTGCCAGCAGTGACATCAGGCAGGGTCTCGAGCAGTACTTC.

The chain carries TRBV9 and TRBJ2-1, with 8 nucleotides matching TRBD2. Germline loops: CDR1 SGDLS, CDR2 YYNGEE. The CDR3 is made up of 15 amino acids. Unmatched junction bases numbered 4, after V lost 1 base and J lost 4 bases. The CDR3 spells CASSVQRGTYNEQFF. CDR3 in DNA: TGTGCCAGCAGCGTACAGCGGGGGACTTACAATGAGCAGTTCTTC.

This clone occurred once. The gene calls are TRBV19 and TRBJ1-2; 9 bases align to TRBD1. The length of the CDR3 is 15 residues. V shed 4 bases and J 2 bases; nucleotides not matched to a gene: 5. CDR1 and CDR2 (germline): LNHDA, SQIVND (reference sequence). CDR3 protein: CASSTWTGDNYGYTF. Here the CDR3 DNA reads TGTGCCAGTAGTACGTGGACAGGGGACAACTATGGCTACACCTTC.

The genes are TRBV18 and TRBJ1-2, with TRBD1 matching 7 bases. The CDR3 has 13 amino acids. V dropped 6 bases and J dropped 8; count of bases not matched to a gene: 9. Germline V lookup: CDR1 KGHSH, CDR2 LQKENI. This chain's CDR3 is CASSRDRDLGYTF. DNA of the CDR3: TGTGCCAGCTCGCGAGACAGGGATTTGGGCTACACCTTC.

The chain links TRBV2 to TRBJ1-2, with 8 bases fitting TRBD1. Germline V gives CDR1 SNHLY, CDR2 FYNNEI. V was pared by 4 bases and J by 1 base, with 8 bases of the junction left unmatched. The CDR3 is 16 amino acids. The CDR3 loop is CASSGPGQGNNYGYTF. CDR3 sequence (DNA): TGTGCCAGCAGTGGCCCAGGACAGGGTAATAACTATGGCTACACCTTC.

As for this clone: The sample holds other DNA sequences that translate to the same CDR3. The chain couples TRBV2 to TRBJ1-1; no clear D. With 4 bases removed from V and 1 base from J, the gap between germline ends came to 7 bases. This CDR3 spans 13 amino acids. From germline, CDR1 is SNHLY and CDR2 FYNNEI. CDR3 amino acids: CASSVGGNTEAFF. The CDR3, as DNA: TGTGCCAGCAGTGTAGGCGGGAACACTGAAGCTTTCTTT.

The V gene is TRBV5-1, the J gene TRBJ2-7; D is possibly TRBD2 (6 bases). The V end was cut by 3 bases, the J end by 2 bases, with 9 bases between. Germline V gene sequence: CDR1 SGHRS, CDR2 YFSETQ. The CDR3 totals 13 residues. For the CDR3, the DNA is TGCGCCAGCAGCTGGGACTCCGCCTACGAGCAGTACTTC. Its protein is CASSWDSAYEQYF.

CDR3 amino acids: CASSPTGSHEVQYF. CDR3 nucleotides: TGTGCCAGTAGTCCCACCGGGTCGCACGAAGTCCAGTATTTT. This chain links TRBV19 with TRBJ2-3; D call uncertain. Germline values: CDR1 LNHDA, CDR2 SQIVND (reference sequence). The CDR3 length is 14 residues. Trimming pared 5 bases from V and 12 bases from J, leaving 21 bases between.

The genes are TRBV5-6 and TRBJ1-4; D gene uncertain. V lost 0 bases, J lost 10 bases, and 16 bases lay in between. This CDR3 is built from 15 residues. Germline V gives CDR1 SGHDT, CDR2 YYEEEE. The CDR3 spells CASSLAGSFEGKLFF. In DNA form, the CDR3 reads TGTGCCAGCAGCTTGGCCGGGAGTTTTGAGGGAAAACTGTTTTTT. The variable domain in full, completed from reference TRBV5-6 and TRBJ1-4, reads DAGVTQSPTHLIKTRGQQVTLRCSPKSGHDTVSWYQQALGQGPQFIFQYYEEEERQRGNFPDRFSGHQFPNYSSELNVNALLLGDSALYLCASSLAGSFEGKLFFGSGTQLSVL.

This sequence joins TRBV24-1 and TRBJ2-5; 10 nucleotides match TRBD1. V lost 2 bases and J lost 4; bases outside the gene matches: 3. Germline CDR1 KGHDR, CDR2 SFDVKD. CDR3 size: 15 residues. Here the CDR3 reads CATSDWDRGAETQYF. DNA of the CDR3: TGTGCCACCAGTGATTGGGACAGGGGTGCAGAGACCCAGTACTTC.

The J gene is TRBJ1-2, the V gene TRBV9, with D maybe TRBD1 (5 bases). The germline gives CDR1 SGDLS, CDR2 YYNGEE. Trimming took off 3 bases at V and 4 bases at J, with 16 bases between the two ends. This CDR3 contains 15 residues. As DNA, the CDR3 is TGTGCCAGCAGCGCCGAAGGGGATTTTGGCTATGGCTACACCTTC. This codes for CASSAEGDFGYGYTF.

The V and J genes are TRBV27 and TRBJ2-7; a possible D gene is TRBD1 (6 bases). Germline lookup yields CDR1 MNHEY and CDR2 SMNVEV (reference sequence). With 7 bases removed from V and 5 bases from J, the gap between germline ends came to 18 bases. This CDR3 comprises 14 residues. In nucleotides, the CDR3 is TGTGCCAGCACCCCGGGTAGGGGGAGCAACGAGCAGTACTTC. This gives the protein CASTPGRGSNEQYF.

This clone was picked up one time. The J gene is TRBJ1-2, the V gene TRBV9, with D possibly matching TRBD1 (6 bases). Germline values: CDR1 SGDLS, CDR2 YYNGEE. The CDR3 has 14 residues. Deletions cut 3 bases from V and 5 bases from J, with 14 bases between. Here the CDR3 reads CASSAQTGQYGYTF. CDR3 sequence (DNA): TGTGCCAGCAGCGCCCAGACAGGCCAGTATGGCTACACCTTC.

J is TRBJ2-5 and V is TRBV5-4; 8 bases fit TRBD1. The CDR3 has 17 amino acids. Germline assignment: CDR1 SGHNT and CDR2 YYREEE (reference sequence). Trimming cost V 0 bases and J 2 bases; bases outside gene matches: 9. The CDR3 loop reads CASSLAYQGALQETQYF. CDR3 DNA: TGTGCCAGCAGCTTGGCGTATCAGGGGGCACTACAAGAGACCCAGTACTTC.